The clone carrying this T cell receptor beta chain was seen more than once but under ten times. The data originate from a study of blood T cell repertoires in COVID-19. Overall study: From T cells, B-cell-depleted T cells, or PBMCs came the material, which was cDNA or gDNA.

Only in-frame clones appear in the TCRdb table, and some are missing; sequencing was by immunoSEQ multiplex PCR. The repertoire consists of fewer than 250,000 clones, with 80% to 90% occurring once and the leading ten covering 3.7%. In assigning cohorts, the study relied on participant-reported clinical history. Germline-derived CDR1 and CDR2 are SGHDT and YYEEEE. This CDR3 is 15 amino acids long. Between the trimmed V and J ends, which lost 4 bases and 5 bases, there was a span of 18 bases. This chain joins TRBV5-6 and TRBJ1-1; a possible D gene is TRBD1 (5 bases). Sample: PBMCs or T cells enriched from blood (not recorded which). The receptor comes from a woman under 40 who had been exposed to COVID-19. DNA of the CDR3: TGTGCCAGCAGCGATCCCAGGGTCTCCCTTACTGAAGCTTTCTTT. Encoded protein: CASSDPRVSLTEAFF.